Presented here are 31 T cell receptor beta chains from one specimen sequenced in a study of T cell responses to AZD1222 COVID-19 vaccine. Sequencing used immunoSEQ multiplex PCR; TCRdb keeps in-frame clones, though not all of them. The sample carries roughly 180,000 clones, 94% recorded once. The material sequenced was peripheral blood, taken on day 0 of AZD1222 vaccination. The receptors stem from an adult in good health.

The V and J genes are TRBV24-1 and TRBJ2-3, with D unclear. CDR1 is KGHDR and CDR2 is SFDVKD in the germline V gene. Trimming pared 5 bases from V and 0 bases from J, leaving 8 bases between. CDR3 size: 14 residues. The CDR3 here is CATSVAASTDTQYF. DNA for the CDR3: TGTGCCACCAGTGTGGCAGCTAGCACAGATACGCAGTATTTT.

The rearrangement joins TRBV5-1 to TRBJ1-2; TRBD1 agrees at 7 bases. CDR3 length: 16 residues. Trimming took 2 bases from V and 0 from J; bases not matched to a gene: 7. Germline CDR1 and CDR2: SGHRS and YFSETQ. The CDR3 reads CASSFGQEKANYGYTF. The CDR3 coding sequence is TGCGCCAGCAGCTTCGGACAGGAGAAAGCTAACTATGGCTACACCTTC.

The chain links TRBV28 to TRBJ1-2; 7 bases align to TRBD1. The junction had 11 bases not matched to a gene; V was cut back by 7 bases and J by 3 bases. The CDR3 covers 15 residues. Germline values: CDR1 MDHEN, CDR2 SYDVKM. The CDR3 loop reads CASNSRPQGHYGYTF. The DNA of the CDR3 is TGTGCCAGCAACTCTCGTCCACAGGGGCACTATGGCTACACCTTC.

The V and J genes are TRBV7-9 and TRBJ1-1, with D perhaps matching TRBD1 (5 bases). From germline, CDR1 is SEHNR and CDR2 FQNEAQ (reference sequence). The CDR3 has 10 residues. Trimming left V 10 bases short and J 5 bases short, with 8 bases between. The CDR3 DNA reads TGTGCCATCGGGGGAACTGAAGCTTTCTTT. This translates into CAIGGTEAFF.

The chain uses TRBV7-2 and TRBJ1-3; D uncertain. Germline CDR1 reads SGHTA; CDR2 reads FQGNSA. This CDR3 comprises 13 residues. The V gene lost 1 base and the J gene lost 6 bases, with 7 bases spanning the gap. CDR3 residues: CASSLVLANTIYF. The CDR3 DNA follows: TGTGCCAGCAGCTTAGTACTGGCAAACACCATATATTTT.

The rearrangement uses TRBV3-1 (or the pseudogene TRBV3-2) and TRBJ1-1; D remains ambiguous. Germline V gene sequence: CDR1 LGHDT, CDR2 YNNKEL (reference sequence). V shed 1 base and J shed 0 bases, with 6 bases lying between them. This CDR3 contains 14 residues. For the CDR3, the DNA is TGTGCCAGCAGCCAAGGGAACATGAACACTGAAGCTTTCTTT. This encodes CASSQGNMNTEAFF.

The chain has TRBV4-1 and TRBJ1-3; D gene unclear. V was clipped by 1 base and J by 3 bases, with 13 bases between them. The CDR3 totals 16 residues. Germline V gives CDR1 MGHRA, CDR2 YSYEKL. The CDR3 sequence: CASSQVIGLFGNTIYF. The CDR3 nucleotides are TGCGCCAGCAGCCAAGTGATTGGGTTATTTGGAAACACCATATATTTT.

The rearrangement links TRBV10-3 to TRBJ1-6; no clear D gene. Germline CDR1 is ENHRY and CDR2 is SYGVKD. V lost 2 bases to trimming and J lost 9 bases, with 20 bases between them. This CDR3 is built from 17 residues. For the CDR3, the DNA is TGTGCCATCAGTGAGCATGTCGGCCAGGCTTTTAGTTCACCCCTCCACTTT. It translates to CAISEHVGQAFSSPLHF.

V is TRBV12-3 or TRBV12-4 and J is TRBJ2-1; D gene uncertain. The CDR3 length is 11 residues. The germline V and J ends were trimmed by 2 bases and 9 bases, with 5 bases remaining between them. The CDR3 region has the DNA TGTGCCAGCAGTTTAAACACTGAGCAGTTCTTC. It encodes CASSLNTEQFF.

The V call is TRBV5-4, the J call TRBJ1-4, with 10 positions matching TRBD1. Germline V lookup: CDR1 SGHNT, CDR2 YYREEE (reference sequence). This CDR3 is 15 amino acids long. The V gene end was trimmed by 6 bases and the J gene end by 5 bases; junction bases not matched to a gene: 7. The CDR3 region has the DNA TGTGCCAGCACCAACACGGGACAGGGGAATGAAAAACTGTTTTTT. Protein: CASTNTGQGNEKLFF.

This chain joins TRBV27 and TRBJ1-3, with D tentatively TRBD1 (6 bases). The CDR3 contains 13 residues. Germline values: CDR1 MNHEY, CDR2 SMNVEV (reference sequence). The V end was cut by 6 bases, the J end by 5 bases, with 11 bases between. As DNA, the CDR3 is TGTGCCAGCAGGTCACAGGGAAGAAACACCATATATTTT. Translated: CASRSQGRNTIYF.

The chain has TRBV19 and TRBJ2-7; TRBD2 is a possible D gene (7 bases). The V end was cut by 7 bases, the J end by 6 bases, with 22 bases between. The germline CDR1 and CDR2 sequences are LNHDA and SQIVND (reference sequence). There are 15 residues in the CDR3. CDR3 in DNA: TGTGCCAGTACCCCTGGGGGAGGGGGTAACGGCGAGCAGTACTTC. Amino acid sequence: CASTPGGGGNGEQYF.

The CDR3 spells CASSLEGRGNYGYTF. The CDR3 coding sequence is TGTGCCAGCAGCTTAGAGGGCCGGGGAAACTATGGCTACACCTTC. The genes are TRBV11-2 and TRBJ1-2, with unresolved D. There are 15 residues in the CDR3. CDR1 SGHAT and CDR2 FQNNGV come from the germline V gene. Trimming shortened V by 0 bases and J by 2 bases, and 10 bases separated the two germline ends.

The V and J genes are TRBV7-3 and TRBJ2-1, with TRBD2 matching over 7 bases. With V trimmed by 6 bases and J by 3 bases, 8 bases remained unmatched. Germline loops: CDR1 SGHTA, CDR2 FQGTGA. CDR3 length: 15 amino acids. CDR3 sequence: CASSPRAGDYNEQFF. The DNA of the CDR3 is TGTGCCAGCAGTCCTAGGGCGGGAGACTACAATGAGCAGTTCTTC.

The chain links TRBV14 to TRBJ2-7; D is possibly TRBD1 or TRBD2 (6 bases each). The CDR3 sequence is 15 residues long. Per the germline V gene, CDR1 is SGHDN and CDR2 is FVKESK. Trimming removed 5 bases at V and 3 bases at J, with 17 bases between. The CDR3 loop is CASSYLGGTDYEQYF. The DNA for the CDR3 is TGTGCCAGCAGCTACCTAGGGGGGACGGACTACGAGCAGTACTTC.

This chain connects TRBV10-3 to TRBJ2-4; D not certain. The V and J ends lost 2 bases and 8 bases respectively, with 7 bases between them. The CDR3 is 12 residues long. Germline CDR1 is ENHRY and CDR2 is SYGVKD. In DNA, the CDR3 is TGTGCCATCAGTGAGCCGCCTGACATTCAGTACTTC. Residues: CAISEPPDIQYF.

The V gene is TRBV11-2, the J gene TRBJ2-2; 7 nucleotides line up with TRBD2. Germline CDR1 and CDR2: SGHAT and FQNNGV. J was trimmed by 5 bases and V by 4 bases; bases with no gene match: 4. The CDR3 has 14 amino acids. CDR3 protein: CASSSSGDTGELFF. For the CDR3, the DNA is TGTGCCAGCAGCTCGAGCGGGGATACCGGGGAGCTGTTTTTT.

V gene TRBV5-1 combines with J gene TRBJ2-3; 9 bases are a match to TRBD2. Germline V lookup: CDR1 SGHRS, CDR2 YFSETQ. After removal of 4 bases from V and 1 base from J, the junction contained 4 bases not matched to a gene. The CDR3 extends over 15 amino acids. CDR3 nucleotide sequence: TGCGCCAGCAGCAGATTAGCGGGAGGCACAGATACGCAGTATTTT. Amino acid sequence: CASSRLAGGTDTQYF.

The chain has TRBV3-1 (or the pseudogene TRBV3-2) and TRBJ2-1; TRBD2 agrees at 8 bases. Trimming cost V 1 base and J 3 bases; bases outside gene matches: 2. CDR1 LGHDT and CDR2 YNNKEL come from the germline V gene (reference sequence). The CDR3 is 15 residues long. The DNA for the CDR3 is TGTGCCAGCAGCCAAGTACTAGCGGACTACAATGAGCAGTTCTTC. It encodes CASSQVLADYNEQFF.

V usage is TRBV9 and J usage is TRBJ2-1, with D perhaps matching TRBD2 (5 bases). The CDR3 length is 16 residues. Trimming shortened V by 5 bases and J by 0 bases, and 15 bases separated the two germline ends. The germline gives CDR1 SGDLS, CDR2 YYNGEE. CDR3 DNA sequence: TGTGCCAGCAGTCCTCGTAGTGGGAGCTCCTACAATGAGCAGTTCTTC. Its translation: CASSPRSGSSYNEQFF.

The chain is built from TRBV24-1 and TRBJ2-2, with a tentative D call TRBD1 (6 bases). Germline CDR1 reads KGHDR; CDR2 reads SFDVKD. Trimming removed 7 bases from V and 9 bases from J, with 14 bases in between. The CDR3 sequence is 13 residues long. The CDR3 coding sequence is TGTGCCACCAGGGGGGCTGAGTCCCGGGAGCTGTTTTTT. As protein: CATRGAESRELFF.

The chain combines TRBV28 with TRBJ2-1, with 7 nucleotides matching TRBD1. Looked up from germline, CDR1 is MDHEN and CDR2 is SYDVKM. The trim removed 4 bases at V and 7 bases at J, leaving 4 bases unmatched. The CDR3 spans 13 residues. The CDR3 nucleotides read TGTGCCAGCAGTTCAAGGGGGCGAAATGAGCAGTTCTTC. As protein: CASSSRGRNEQFF. Looking up the rest from reference TRBV28 and TRBJ2-1 gives the full variable domain: DVKVTQSSRYLVKRTGEKVFLECVQDMDHENMFWYRQDPGLGLRLIYFSYDVKMKEKGDIPEGYSVSREKKERFSLILESASTNQTSMYLCASSSRGRNEQFFGPGTRLTVL.

The chain carries TRBV28 and TRBJ1-6; TRBD1 might be the D (5 bases). Germline assignment: CDR1 MDHEN and CDR2 SYDVKM. CDR3 length: 17 residues. Trimming left V 5 bases short and J 0 bases short, with 14 bases between. The CDR3: CASSIGTVSSYNSPLHF. The CDR3 DNA is TGTGCCAGCAGTATAGGGACTGTTAGCTCCTATAATTCACCCCTCCACTTT. Based on the CDR3 plus reference TRBV28 and TRBJ1-6, the full variable domain is DVKVTQSSRYLVKRTGEKVFLECVQDMDHENMFWYRQDPGLGLRLIYFSYDVKMKEKGDIPEGYSVSREKKERFSLILESASTNQTSMYLCASSIGTVSSYNSPLHFGNGTRLTVT.

The rearrangement links TRBV6-5 to TRBJ2-7; D is perhaps TRBD1 or TRBD2 (5 bases each). Germline lookup yields CDR1 MNHEY and CDR2 SVGAGI. This CDR3 region has 15 residues. V lost 5 bases and J lost 4, with 18 bases in between. Written as DNA, the CDR3 is TGTGCCAGCAGTCCCGTTTTGGGACCCGTGTACGAGCAGTACTTC. Residues: CASSPVLGPVYEQYF.

The chain couples TRBV19 to TRBJ1-1; TRBD1 agrees at 8 bases. With 3 bases clipped from V and 5 bases from J, the junction kept 11 bases outside the gene matches. Germline loops: CDR1 LNHDA, CDR2 SQIVND (reference sequence). This CDR3 comprises 16 residues. CDR3: CASSIAQGAPGTEAFF. The CDR3 DNA reads as TGTGCCAGTAGTATCGCCCAGGGGGCGCCGGGAACTGAAGCTTTCTTT.

The chain couples TRBV5-1 to TRBJ1-2; D is unresolved. The length of the CDR3 is 11 residues. The germline V gene encodes CDR1 SGHRS and CDR2 YFSETQ. V lost 4 bases and J lost 6, with 7 bases in between. The CDR3 DNA reads TGCGCCAGCAGCGCCGGGGATGGCTACACCTTC. Protein sequence: CASSAGDGYTF. Together with reference TRBV5-1 and TRBJ1-2, the CDR3 gives the full variable domain: KAGVTQTPRYLIKTRGQQVTLSCSPISGHRSVSWYQQTPGQGLQFLFEYFSETQRNKGNFPGRFSGRQFSNSRSEMNVSTLELGDSALYLCASSAGDGYTFGSGTRLTVV.

The chain has TRBV19 and TRBJ1-5; D remains ambiguous. Trimming stripped 4 bases from V and 4 bases from J, with 8 bases between. Germline V CDR1 and CDR2: LNHDA, SQIVND (reference sequence). The CDR3 is 13 amino acids. This CDR3 reads CASSRKQNQPQHF. CDR3 DNA sequence: TGTGCCAGTAGTAGAAAACAGAATCAGCCCCAGCATTTT.

The rearrangement uses TRBV27 and TRBJ2-7, with D unclear. CDR1 is MNHEY and CDR2 is SMNVEV in the germline V gene (reference sequence). With 5 bases removed from V and 7 bases from J, the gap between germline ends came to 9 bases. CDR3 size: 11 residues. For the CDR3, the DNA is TGTGCCAGCAGTCCCCAGAGGGAGCAGTACTTC. Protein product: CASSPQREQYF.

The rearrangement links TRBV4-1 to TRBJ2-7; 9 bases align to TRBD2. The CDR3 consists of 16 residues. CDR1 and CDR2 (germline): MGHRA, YSYEKL. The junction had 8 bases not matched to a gene; V was cut back by 1 base and J by 4 bases. CDR3 DNA: TGCGCCAGCAGCCAAGTGGCTAGCGGGGAGACTTACGAGCAGTACTTC. Amino acids: CASSQVASGETYEQYF.

The chain carries TRBV5-1 and TRBJ1-1; D ambiguous. V shed 0 bases and J shed 1 base, with 7 bases lying between them. The CDR3 is 14 amino acids. Germline lookup yields CDR1 SGHRS and CDR2 YFSETQ. CDR3 DNA sequence: TGCGCCAGCAGCTTGGGCCAGCCGAACACTGAAGCTTTCTTT. Translating it yields CASSLGQPNTEAFF.

J is TRBJ2-1 and V is TRBV5-4; 14 bases are a match to TRBD2. This CDR3 is built from 15 residues. V gave up 5 bases and J gave up 9 bases; unmatched junction bases: 7. Germline V gene data show CDR1 as SGHNT and CDR2 as YYREEE (reference sequence). This CDR3 reads CASRAGLAGVGEQFF. The CDR3 bases are TGTGCCAGCAGGGCGGGACTAGCGGGAGTCGGTGAGCAGTTCTTC. Based on the CDR3 plus reference TRBV5-4 and TRBJ2-1, the full variable domain is ETGVTQSPTHLIKTRGQQVTLRCSSQSGHNTVSWYQQALGQGPQFIFQYYREEENGRGNFPPRFSGLQFPNYSSELNVNALELDDSALYLCASRAGLAGVGEQFFGPGTRLTVL.